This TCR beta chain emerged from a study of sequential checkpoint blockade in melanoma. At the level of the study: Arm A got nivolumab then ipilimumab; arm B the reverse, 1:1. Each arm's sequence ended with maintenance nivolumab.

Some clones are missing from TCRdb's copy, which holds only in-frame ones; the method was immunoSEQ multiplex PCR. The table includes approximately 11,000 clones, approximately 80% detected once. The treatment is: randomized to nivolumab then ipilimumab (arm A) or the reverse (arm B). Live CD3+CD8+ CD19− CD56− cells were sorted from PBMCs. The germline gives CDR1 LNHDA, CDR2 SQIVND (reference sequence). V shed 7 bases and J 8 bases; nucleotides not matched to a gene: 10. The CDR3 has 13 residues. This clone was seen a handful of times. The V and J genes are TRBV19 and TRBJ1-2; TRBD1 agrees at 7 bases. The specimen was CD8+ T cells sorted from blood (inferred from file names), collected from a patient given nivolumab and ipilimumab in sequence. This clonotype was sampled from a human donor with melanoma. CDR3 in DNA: TGTGCCAGTACCGGACAGGTTCCTTGGGGCTACACCTTC. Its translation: CASTGQVPWGYTF.